These T cell receptor beta chains were read from a single sample in a study of OX40 agonist ivuxolimab in advanced cancers. Measured with immunoSEQ multiplex PCR; TCRdb has only the in-frame clones, and not every one. This table has roughly 90,000 clones, about 90% appearing once. This sample comprised CD4+ or CD8+ T cells sorted from blood, obtained in a trial of the OX40 agonist ivuxolimab. These receptors were obtained from an adult with an advanced solid tumor such as melanoma, head and neck, liver or kidney cancer. The CDR3 runs from the conserved cysteine through the conserved F or W. D genes are given only for firm matches.

D,V,CDR3
.,TRBV7-9,CASTDSYEQYF
TRBD2,TRBV19,CASSMEGLARTDTQYF
.,TRBV6-5,CASSSPTKGYEQYF
TRBD2,TRBV7-3,CASSLGLAGTYEQYF
.,TRBV11-3,CASSPREGTEAFF
.,TRBV27,CASSYSPDYEQYF
.,TRBV6-1,CASSEAVGQGPYEQYF
TRBD1,TRBV7-3,CASSLQTGPQETQYF
TRBD1,TRBV23-1,CASSQSARGYSSKTQYF
TRBD1,TRBV29-1,CSVGGGTGVNTEAFF
.,TRBV7-2,CASSPALAKNIQYF
.,TRBV19,CASSTLSETQYF
.,TRBV9,CASSTPPEANYGYTF
.,TRBV19,CASSIAPTNYEQYF
.,TRBV5-1,CASSPGDSDYEQYF
.,TRBV29-1,CSVEDPPGYTF
TRBD1,TRBV28,CASSLPRQGGRTEAFF
TRBD1,TRBV19,CASSTWTGAGYGYTF
.,TRBV27,CASSTGPHGELFF
.,TRBV14,CASSQLGSNQPQHF
TRBD1,TRBV15,CATRPTGTNEKLFF
TRBD1,TRBV29-1,CSVEEGVPGQGTSGANVLTF
.,TRBV5-4,CASSLLRDQETQYF
TRBD1,TRBV5-1,CASSLGPRGRGTEAFF
.,TRBV10-3,CAISEPRRRGGNTEAFF
.,TRBV5-1,CASSFDRSLRSYGYTF
.,TRBV2,CASSDVTASSYEQYF
.,TRBV28,CASSPQEAYGYTF
TRBD1,TRBV30,CAWSLDRGLRNGYTF
.,TRBV11-3,CASSLGGALRVYF
TRBD2,TRBV7-2,CASSLDGGSGAYEQYF
TRBD2,TRBV27,CASSWTSDYEQYF
TRBD2,TRBV19,CASRATSGRAGEQYF
TRBD1,TRBV6-4,CASSDSTGGFSGANVLTF
.,TRBV27,CASKGITGELFF
.,TRBV5-6,CASSWGDSNQPQHF
TRBD2,TRBV29-1,CSVDPILAPAADTQYF
TRBD1,TRBV11-2,CASSLSPPRDRGGNYGYTF
.,TRBV7-8,CASSRGPNTEAFF
.,TRBV21-1,CASSKVISGNLKRRYEQYF
.,TRBV5-4,CASSLAGRGDEKLFF
.,TRBV18,CASSPGADTEAFF
TRBD2,TRBV5-1,CASSFSGSSYNEQFF
TRBD2,TRBV5-1,CASSTITSGSAEQYF
.,TRBV10-3,CAIGGTDTQYF
.,TRBV28,CASSSPRAVSSYEQYF
.,TRBV9,CASSVEAGSPYGYTF
.,TRBV18,CASSPPSVGYGYTF
TRBD1,TRBV7-3,CASSLIQGVGEQFF
.,TRBV4-2,CASSQDQTSSDTQYF